This T cell receptor (beta chain) was obtained from a study of blood T cell repertoires in COVID-19 (dated by TCRdb to the early 2020s). Study-wide context: The collaborator samples originated in the United States, Italy and Spain and spanned the acute and convalescent phases of COVID-19. The prospective study material was composed of cDNA or gDNA derived from T cells, B-cell-depleted T cells, or PBMCs. Samples were obtained from the ongoing ImmuneRACE study (first 160 participants) and from some 1,300 subjects provided by 6 global collaborators. A freely available public database, intended as a resource for researchers studying the immune response to SARS-CoV-2, is where the repertoires were released. Subjects who had been exposed to COVID-19, were actively infected with it, or had recovered from it provided the deeply sampled blood TCRbeta repertoires that made up the dataset. Sample metadata almost always included a de-identified subject ID, COVID-19 status, age in years and sex. Where available, HLA class I and class II types were obtained from metadata supplied by the sample provider rather than from assay-based typing. Results the study describes overall, beyond this receptor: The amount of clinical and demographic metadata varied by source and participant and was provided uncurated.

The CDR3 starts with the cysteine, ends with the phenylalanine, and has 16 residues. Here the CDR3 DNA is all that survives: 48 bases in frame from base 1. Trimmed from V: 5 bases; trimmed from J: 9 bases; junction bases lacking a gene match: 11. The germline V gene (reference sequence) yields SEHNR for CDR1 and FQNEAQ for CDR2. With respect to this clone: Its antigen remains undetermined. No much larger clonotype is one base removed from it; base qualities were not supplied.

One collaborating source in Seattle enrolled patients while the patients were actively infected and followed the patients over time throughout the course of disease. Each collaborating institution followed its own protocols to collect whole blood in K2EDTA tubes. Collaborator samples were shipped for TCRbeta analysis as frozen whole blood, isolated PBMCs, or DNA extracted from either sample type. TCRbeta CDR3 regions were amplified from genomic DNA using the immunoSEQ Assay, a bias-controlled multiplex PCR. The source study handled its data this way. The number of nucleated cells in each sample was estimated from the amplification of reference gene primers within the assay. To quantify the absolute abundance of each unique TCRbeta CDR3 rearrangement, sequence reads were collapsed and filtered. For each sample, productive Simpson clonality was calculated as the square root of Simpson's diversity index across productive rearrangements. This immuneACCESS table, as held by TCRdb, lists in-frame sequences with V and J called but not all clones. Of the missing ones, under half trace to an unresolved V gene in checked studies; the others have no known cause. Clonal size and the V and J genes are those of that table, whereas D and trimming came from the DNA. The sample profile shows about 170,000 clones; roughly 86% of them were found once. Of the sample, 2.5% to 3% falls within the top ten clones.

Material: peripheral blood. The sequence was obtained from a woman aged 80 or over with COVID-19, enrolled during active disease. The chain is assembled from TRBV7-9 and TRBJ2-1, with 12 central nucleotides matching TRBD2. The DNA is TGTGCCAGCAGCGAAACCGGGACTAGCGGGTTCGGTGAGCAGTTCTTC. This codes for CASSETGTSGFGEQFF. Reference TRBV7-9 and TRBJ2-1 genes cover what lies past the CDR3, so the full variable domain is DTGVSQNPRHKITKRGQNVTFRCDPISEHNRLYWYRQTLGQGPEFLTYFQNEAQLEKSRLLSDRFSAERPKGSFSTLEIQRTEQGDSAMYLCASSETGTSGFGEQFFGPGTRLTVL.